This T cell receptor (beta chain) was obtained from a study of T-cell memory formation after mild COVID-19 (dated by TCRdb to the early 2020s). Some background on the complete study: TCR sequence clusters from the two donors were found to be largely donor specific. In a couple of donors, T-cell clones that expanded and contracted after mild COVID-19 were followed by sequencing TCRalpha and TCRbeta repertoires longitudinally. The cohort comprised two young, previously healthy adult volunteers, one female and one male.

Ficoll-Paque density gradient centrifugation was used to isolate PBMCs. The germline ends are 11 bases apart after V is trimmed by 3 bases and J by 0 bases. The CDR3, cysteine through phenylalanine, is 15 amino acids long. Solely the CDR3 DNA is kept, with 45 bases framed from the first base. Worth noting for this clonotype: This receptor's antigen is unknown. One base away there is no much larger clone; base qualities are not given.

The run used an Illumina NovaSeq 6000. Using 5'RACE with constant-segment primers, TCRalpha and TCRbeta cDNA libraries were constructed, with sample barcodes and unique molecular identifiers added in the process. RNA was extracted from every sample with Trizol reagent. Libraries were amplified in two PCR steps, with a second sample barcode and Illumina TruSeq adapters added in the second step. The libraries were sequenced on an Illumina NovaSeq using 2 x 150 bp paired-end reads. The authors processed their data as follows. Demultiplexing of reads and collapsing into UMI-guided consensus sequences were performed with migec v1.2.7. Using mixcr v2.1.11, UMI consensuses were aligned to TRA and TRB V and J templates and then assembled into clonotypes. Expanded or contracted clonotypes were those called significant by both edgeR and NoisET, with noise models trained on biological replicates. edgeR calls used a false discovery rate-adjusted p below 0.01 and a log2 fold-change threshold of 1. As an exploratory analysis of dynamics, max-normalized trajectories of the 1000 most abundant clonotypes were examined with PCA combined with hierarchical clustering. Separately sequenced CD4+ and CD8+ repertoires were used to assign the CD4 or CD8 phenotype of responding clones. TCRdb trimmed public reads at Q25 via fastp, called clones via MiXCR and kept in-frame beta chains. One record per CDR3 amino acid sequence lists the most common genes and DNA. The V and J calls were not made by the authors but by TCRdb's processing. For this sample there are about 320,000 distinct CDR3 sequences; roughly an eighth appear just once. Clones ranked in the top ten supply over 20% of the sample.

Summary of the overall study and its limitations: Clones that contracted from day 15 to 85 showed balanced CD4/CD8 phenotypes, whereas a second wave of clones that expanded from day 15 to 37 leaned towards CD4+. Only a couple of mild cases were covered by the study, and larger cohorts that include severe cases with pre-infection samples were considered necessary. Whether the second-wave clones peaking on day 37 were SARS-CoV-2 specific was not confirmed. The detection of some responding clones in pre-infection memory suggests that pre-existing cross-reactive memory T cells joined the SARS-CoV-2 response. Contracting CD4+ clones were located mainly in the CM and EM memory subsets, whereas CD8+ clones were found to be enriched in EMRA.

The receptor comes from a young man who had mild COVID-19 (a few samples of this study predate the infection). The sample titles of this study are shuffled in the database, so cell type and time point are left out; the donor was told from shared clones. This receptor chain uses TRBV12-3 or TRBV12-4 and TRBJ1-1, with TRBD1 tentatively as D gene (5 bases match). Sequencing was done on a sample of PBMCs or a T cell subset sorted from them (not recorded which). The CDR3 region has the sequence CASSFPGLMNTEAFF. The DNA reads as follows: TGTGCCAGCAGTTTCCCGGGACTTATGAACACTGAAGCTTTCTTT.